This entry describes one T cell receptor (beta chain). The data are from a study of blood T cell repertoires in COVID-19. For the study at large: Acute-phase and convalescent COVID-19 samples originated in the United States, Italy and Spain. Sources were T cells, B-cell-depleted T cells, or PBMCs; the material itself was cDNA or gDNA.

Per the study methods: From reference gene primer amplification, estimates of nucleated cell counts were derived. Using immunoSEQ multiplex PCR, the repertoire was profiled, and TCRdb retains in-frame clones only, with some absent. That table gives V, J and clone size, and the DNA gave D and trimming. The sample holds more than 50,000 clones, 85% seen once. Trimming cost V 3 bases and J 5 bases, with 4 bases left between them. Germline V gene lookup returns CDR1 SGHDN and CDR2 FVKESK. The length of the CDR3 is 12 residues. Sequencing was performed on peripheral blood. The source is a human donor in a cohort sampled during active COVID-19. The V call is TRBV14, the J call TRBJ2-2, with D unclear. The CDR3 is CASSHSTGELFF. The CDR3 DNA follows: TGTGCCAGCAGCCACTCTACCGGGGAGCTGTTTTTT.